Each of the 31 T cell receptor beta chains below was sequenced from the same sample in a study of T cells in Graves' hyperthyroidism and ophthalmopathy. RNA transcripts yielded amplified TCR beta CDR3 regions. Using the HTBI primer set, a first-round RT-PCR was run on the TCR CDR3. MiXCR was run by TCRdb on the multiplex PCR reads, yielding one entry per CDR3 protein. There are around 620,000 distinct CDR3 sequences in the sample; around 15% occur only once, and 3.8% lies in the top ten. Sequenced sample: blood. All receptors come from a woman aged 25 to 39 with Graves' hyperthyroidism.

This clonotype was counted only a few times. The rearrangement links TRBV11-2 to TRBJ2-1; 10 bases map to TRBD2. CDR1 and CDR2 from the germline V gene are SGHAT and FQNNGV. V dropped 5 bases and J dropped 8; count of bases not matched to a gene: 9. The CDR3 contains 15 residues. CDR3 coding DNA: TGTGCCAGCAGCACCCCGGCAGCGGGAGGGTATGAGCAGTTCTTC. It translates to CASSTPAAGGYEQFF.

This chain joins TRBV6-1 and TRBJ2-7; 11 bases line up with TRBD1. The V gene end was trimmed by 4 bases and the J gene end by 7 bases; junction bases not matched to a gene: 12. The CDR3 spans 16 residues. Per the germline V gene, CDR1 is MNHNS and CDR2 is SASEGT. The CDR3: CASSGGAGQGAKEQYF. CDR3 DNA sequence: TGTGCCAGCAGTGGGGGTGCTGGACAGGGGGCGAAGGAGCAGTACTTC.

This clonotype was seen more than once but under ten times. The chain has TRBV20-1 and TRBJ2-1; TRBD1 matches at 7 bases. This CDR3 has 14 amino acids. CDR1 is DFQATT and CDR2 is SNEGSKA in the germline V gene (reference sequence). The junction had 8 bases not matched to a gene; V was cut back by 3 bases and J by 6 bases. The CDR3 DNA sequence: TGCAGTGCTAGTCAAGGGGGCTCGGTCAATGAGCAGTTCTTC. The encoded protein is CSASQGGSVNEQFF.

This clonotype was observed a handful of times. V and J are TRBV20-1 and TRBJ1-1, with unresolved D. Germline V lookup: CDR1 DFQATT, CDR2 SNEGSKA (reference sequence). V was cut by 1 base and J by 1 base, with 7 bases left in between. The length of the CDR3 is 13 residues. This CDR3 reads CSARVEANTEAFF. CDR3 in DNA: TGCAGTGCTAGAGTGGAGGCGAACACTGAAGCTTTCTTT.

This sequence joins TRBV3-1 and TRBJ1-2, with 7 nucleotides matching TRBD1. Germline V gene sequence: CDR1 LGHDT, CDR2 YNNKEL (reference sequence). Losses at the gene ends were 0 bases for V and 6 bases for J; bases not matched to a gene: 10. This CDR3 region has 16 residues. CDR3 protein: CASSQEGQGGSDGYTF. DNA of the CDR3: TGTGCCAGCAGCCAAGAGGGGCAGGGGGGAAGCGATGGCTACACCTTC.

This clonotype was detected ten times or more. The chain uses TRBV20-1 and TRBJ2-7, with a possible D match to TRBD1 (7 bases). The germline V gene has CDR1 DFQATT and CDR2 SNEGSKA (reference sequence). With 5 bases removed from V and 3 bases from J, the gap between germline ends came to 14 bases. The CDR3 has 13 amino acids. CDR3 DNA sequence: TGCAGTGCTGCGGGGACAGACCACTACGAGCAGTACTTC. It codes for CSAAGTDHYEQYF.

This clonotype was found many times. The chain recombines TRBV28 with TRBJ2-7, with D unresolved. CDR3 length equals 15 residues. V was shortened by 5 bases and J by 2 bases, with 16 bases between the two germline ends. Germline V gene data show CDR1 as MDHEN and CDR2 as SYDVKM. This chain's CDR3 is CASSMGHWSTYEQYF. Written as DNA, the CDR3 is TGTGCCAGCAGTATGGGCCATTGGAGTACCTACGAGCAGTACTTC.

This clonotype was recorded at least ten times. The V gene is TRBV6-6, the J gene TRBJ2-3; perhaps D is TRBD1 or TRBD2 (6 bases each). CDR3 size: 16 residues. With 2 bases removed from V and 3 bases from J, the gap between germline ends came to 15 bases. From germline, CDR1 is MNHNY and CDR2 SVGAGI (reference sequence). Here the CDR3 reads CASSYGGGLSTDTQYF. The CDR3 coding sequence is TGTGCCAGCAGTTACGGAGGGGGACTTTCGACAGATACGCAGTATTTT.

In this sample, this clonotype turned up many times. CDR3 DNA sequence: TGTGCCAGCAGTGCGACAGGGTCGGTGGACAATGAGCAGTTCTTC. Translated, it gives CASSATGSVDNEQFF. V and J are TRBV28 and TRBJ2-1, with 7 bases matching TRBD1. The CDR3 consists of 15 residues. Germline lookup yields CDR1 MDHEN and CDR2 SYDVKM. J was trimmed by 5 bases and V by 5 bases; bases with no gene match: 9.

The chain joins TRBV5-1 to TRBJ2-3; no clear D. Trimming pared 3 bases from V and 2 bases from J, leaving 10 bases between. CDR3 length: 14 residues. The germline CDR1 and CDR2 sequences are SGHRS and YFSETQ. The CDR3 DNA is TGCGCCAGCAGCTCTACACAAGCCACAGATACGCAGTATTTT. Translating gives CASSSTQATDTQYF.

The sample holds many counts of this clonotype. This chain connects TRBV7-9 to TRBJ2-1; the D gene is possibly TRBD1 (5 bases). Germline CDR1 and CDR2: SEHNR and FQNEAQ (reference sequence). The CDR3 is 16 amino acids. V was pared by 4 bases and J by 7 bases, with 20 bases between. This chain's CDR3 is CASSSEAMGLRNEQFF. As DNA, the CDR3 is TGTGCCAGCAGCTCAGAGGCTATGGGGCTTCGAAATGAGCAGTTCTTC.

This clonotype was recorded at least ten times. DNA of the CDR3: TGTGCCAGCATGAAGCGGGAGTCTGGTTACGAGCAGTACTTC. Protein product: CASMKRESGYEQYF. The chain uses TRBV13 and TRBJ2-7; 8 bases fit TRBD2. CDR3 length: 14 amino acids. With V trimmed by 7 bases and J by 4 bases, 9 bases remained unmatched. Germline V gives CDR1 PRHDT, CDR2 FYEKMQ (reference sequence).

Concerning this clonotype itself: This may be a read error: a much more frequent sequence differs by one nucleotide. This chain links TRBV5-1 with TRBJ2-3; D unclear. This CDR3 is 15 amino acids long. The V gene's germline CDR1 is SGHRS and CDR2 YFSETQ. The DNA of the CDR3 is TGCGTCAGCAGGCCACAAGGATATGGCACAGATACGCAGTATTTT. Amino acids: CVSRPQGYGTDTQYF.

The rearrangement links TRBV9 to TRBJ2-7; no firm D call. Between the trimmed V and J ends, which lost 3 bases and 6 bases, there was a span of 10 bases. The V gene's germline CDR1 is SGDLS and CDR2 YYNGEE. This CDR3 is 12 amino acids long. CDR3 nucleotide sequence: TGTGCCAGCAGCGGGGCCGGATCCGAGCAGTACTTC. Residues: CASSGAGSEQYF. The full variable domain, its missing parts supplied by reference TRBV9 and TRBJ2-7, is DSGVTQTPKHLITATGQRVTLRCSPRSGDLSVYWYQQSLDQGLQFLIQYYNGEERAKGNILERFSAQQFPDLHSELNLSSLELGDSALYFCASSGAGSEQYFGPGTRLTVT.

This clonotype was counted only a few times. The chain links TRBV5-4 to TRBJ2-7; TRBD2 matches 13 bases. The CDR3 runs 15 residues. Germline V gives CDR1 SGHNT, CDR2 YYREEE (reference sequence). Unmatched junction bases numbered 3, after V lost 4 bases and J lost 2 bases. The CDR3 region is CASSRGTSGTYEQYF. Written as DNA, the CDR3 is TGTGCCAGCAGCCGTGGGACTAGCGGGACCTACGAGCAGTACTTC.

Comments on this clonotype: A clone one base away is much larger, so this may be a read error. The chain employs TRBV7-2 and TRBJ2-7, with TRBD1 as a possible D gene (6 bases). The CDR3 is 16 amino acids. Trimming removed 5 bases from V and 3 bases from J, with 20 bases in between. Germline lookup yields CDR1 SGHTA and CDR2 FQGNSA. The CDR3 spells CASSLGAWTEIYEQYF. CDR3 bases: TGTGCCAGCAGCCTAGGGGCTTGGACAGAAATCTACGAGCAGTACTTC.

This clonotype occurred a few times. Here the CDR3 reads CSVESTGELFF. The CDR3 DNA reads TGCAGCGTCGAAAGCACCGGGGAGCTGTTTTTT. The chain recombines TRBV29-1 with TRBJ2-2; D unresolved. The germline V gene encodes CDR1 SQVTM and CDR2 ANQGSEA. V shed 6 bases and J shed 4 bases, with 6 bases lying between them. The CDR3 consists of 11 residues.

The sample holds a few counts of this clonotype. This chain links TRBV5-4 with TRBJ1-1; D perhaps matches TRBD1 (6 bases). The CDR3 loop spans 14 amino acids. Looked up from germline, CDR1 is SGHNT and CDR2 is YYREEE (reference sequence). Trimming cost V 4 bases and J 1 base, with 11 bases left between them. CDR3: CASSAEGGNTEAFF. The CDR3 nucleotides are TGTGCCAGCAGCGCCGAGGGGGGGAACACTGAAGCTTTCTTT.

At least ten counts were recorded for this clonotype. The gene calls are TRBV20-1 and TRBJ1-5; tentatively, D is TRBD1 (6 bases). The CDR3 totals 13 residues. Germline assignment: CDR1 DFQATT and CDR2 SNEGSKA (reference sequence). Trimming pared 6 bases from V and 5 bases from J, leaving 14 bases between. The CDR3 spells CSAHTGGYQPQHF. Written as DNA, the CDR3 is TGCAGTGCCCACACGGGGGGCTATCAGCCCCAGCATTTT.

The chain has TRBV5-1 and TRBJ2-5, with a possible D match to TRBD2 (5 bases). CDR3 size: 16 residues. With 0 bases removed from V and 1 base from J, the gap between germline ends came to 13 bases. Germline V CDR1 and CDR2: SGHRS, YFSETQ. Here the CDR3 reads CASSLARAAGQETQYF. CDR3 coding DNA: TGCGCCAGCAGCTTGGCCCGAGCGGCGGGCCAAGAGACCCAGTACTTC.

This clonotype was counted at least ten times. V gene TRBV2 combines with J gene TRBJ2-3; TRBD2 matches at 8 bases. CDR3 length: 16 residues. Per the germline V gene, CDR1 is SNHLY and CDR2 is FYNNEI. Unmatched junction bases numbered 9, after V lost 6 bases and J lost 1 base. CDR3: CASRVLGGAGTDTQYF. The DNA for the CDR3 is TGTGCCAGCAGGGTACTCGGGGGGGCGGGCACAGATACGCAGTATTTT.

This rearrangement joins TRBV12-5 to TRBJ2-1; D is undetermined. The CDR3 loop spans 13 amino acids. From germline, CDR1 is LGHNT and CDR2 FRNRAP. V was trimmed by 0 bases and J by 6 bases, leaving 6 bases between them. The DNA of the CDR3 is TGTGCTAGTGGTTTGGTACCTCTCAATGAGCAGTTCTTC. Translating it yields CASGLVPLNEQFF.

In the case of this clonotype: This may stem from a read error, because a much larger clone lies one nucleotide away. Here the CDR3 reads CASSLGGREGEAKNIQYF. CDR3 in DNA: TGTGCCAGCAGTTTAGGCGGGAGGGAGGGGGAGGCCAAAAACATTCAGTACTTC. The chain couples TRBV28 to TRBJ2-4; 9 bases are shared with TRBD2. Trimming cost V 2 bases and J 1 base; bases outside gene matches: 9. The germline gives CDR1 MDHEN, CDR2 SYDVKM. The CDR3 extends over 18 amino acids.

This clonotype was detected a few times. V usage is TRBV5-4 and J usage is TRBJ1-2, with D tentatively TRBD1 (5 bases). Per the germline V gene, CDR1 is SGHNT and CDR2 is YYREEE (reference sequence). This CDR3 has 14 residues. V was pared by 4 bases and J by 3 bases, with 13 bases between. The CDR3: CASSPADRHYGYTF. The CDR3, as DNA: TGTGCCAGCAGCCCCGCCGACAGACACTATGGCTACACCTTC.

This clonotype has more than one count but fewer than ten. V usage is TRBV12-3 or TRBV12-4 and J usage is TRBJ2-7; D perhaps matches TRBD1 (6 bases). V lost 8 bases to trimming and J lost 0 bases, with 8 bases between them. This CDR3 has 12 amino acids. The CDR3 here is CASGQNSYEQYF. The DNA for the CDR3 is TGTGCCAGCGGACAGAACTCCTACGAGCAGTACTTC.

This chain uses TRBV4-1 with TRBJ1-5; D is unclear. This CDR3 is built from 16 residues. Germline V gene sequence: CDR1 MGHRA, CDR2 YSYEKL. V dropped 4 bases and J dropped 0 bases, with 13 bases sitting between them. The CDR3 sequence: CASSLSIGYSNQPQHF. CDR3 bases: TGCGCCAGCAGCCTTTCGATAGGATATAGCAATCAGCCCCAGCATTTT.

There are a few counts of this clonotype. This chain joins TRBV6-6 and TRBJ1-2, with TRBD1 as a possible D gene (5 bases). V lost 0 bases and J 7 bases, leaving 12 bases between the germline ends. CDR1 and CDR2 (germline): MNHNY, SVGAGI (reference sequence). The CDR3 totals 14 residues. CDR3 nucleotides: TGTGCCAGCAGTTACTCTCCAGGGTACGTTGGCTACACCTTC. Amino acids: CASSYSPGYVGYTF.

In this sample, this clonotype turned up many times. The V call is TRBV29-1, the J call TRBJ1-1; D is uncertain. The V end lost 4 bases, the J end lost 0 bases, and 9 bases lay between the germline ends. CDR3 length equals 13 residues. Germline V lookup: CDR1 SQVTM, CDR2 ANQGSEA. CDR3 in DNA: TGCAGCGTTGCAAGGGCCCTGAACACTGAAGCTTTCTTT. It encodes CSVARALNTEAFF. The whole variable domain, filled in from reference TRBV29-1 and TRBJ1-1, reads SAVISQKPSRDICQRGTSLTIQCQVDSQVTMMFWYRQQPGQSLTLIATANQGSEATYESGFVIDKFPISRPNLTFSTLTVSNMSPEDSSIYLCSVARALNTEAFFGQGTRLTVV.

The chain links TRBV29-1 to TRBJ2-1, with D possibly matching TRBD1 (6 bases). Germline V CDR1 and CDR2: SQVTM, ANQGSEA. The CDR3 spans 12 residues. V was shortened by 6 bases and J by 6 bases, with 12 bases between the two germline ends. CDR3: CSVGDRINEQFF. CDR3 coding DNA: TGCAGCGTCGGAGACAGGATCAATGAGCAGTTCTTC.

This clonotype was counted at least ten times. The chain links TRBV20-1 to TRBJ2-3; D not resolved. Germline V gene lookup returns CDR1 DFQATT and CDR2 SNEGSKA (reference sequence). The CDR3 runs 13 residues. V lost 2 bases and J lost 3, with 9 bases in between. The CDR3 DNA reads TGCAGTGCTAGATTCCAGCCAACAGATACGCAGTATTTT. It codes for CSARFQPTDTQYF.

The DNA of the CDR3 is TGTGCCTGGGCCAAAGCGGGAGGCCACGAGCAGTACTTC. Its translation is CAWAKAGGHEQYF. V and J are TRBV30 and TRBJ2-7, with 9 bases lining up with TRBD2. The CDR3 covers 13 residues. Germline CDR1 is GTSNPN and CDR2 is SVGIG (reference sequence). Trimming removed 5 bases from V and 5 bases from J; junction bases left unmatched: 7.